These 19 T cell receptor beta chains came from one sample sequenced in a study of cytomegalovirus exposure and HLA in healthy donors listed by TCRdb under 2017. Library creation used the immunoSEQ multiplex PCR assay. A mixture of 60 forward primers for TCR Vbeta segments and 13 reverse primers for TCR Jbeta segments was used in the multiplex PCR. TCRdb holds this immuneACCESS table with in-frame rearrangements only. Some clones are missing; in checked studies, unresolved V genes explain under half, and the rest has no known cause. The sample profile shows some 180,000 clones; around 80% of them were found once. Roughly 1.4% of the sample goes to the ten largest clones. Sequencing was carried out using PBMCs. The receptors derive from a man aged 18 to 30 in good health and CMV-seronegative.

This chain joins TRBV6-5 and TRBJ1-1; possible D gene TRBD1, 5 bases. Deletions cut 2 bases from V and 4 bases from J, with 14 bases between. This CDR3 has 15 amino acids. In germline, CDR1 is MNHEY, CDR2 SVGAGI. CDR3 in amino acids: CASSYRGTKSTEAFF. In nucleotides, the CDR3 is TGTGCCAGCAGTTACCGCGGGACGAAGAGCACTGAAGCTTTCTTT.

The chain recombines TRBV29-1 with TRBJ1-2; 8 bases fit TRBD1. The CDR3 runs 14 residues. Germline CDR1 is SQVTM and CDR2 is ANQGSEA. Trimming removed 5 bases from V and 4 bases from J; junction bases left unmatched: 9. CDR3 protein: CSVNTGTGVYGYTF. The CDR3 nucleotides are TGCAGCGTTAACACCGGGACAGGAGTCTATGGCTACACCTTC.

This chain connects TRBV9 to TRBJ2-1; 9 nucleotides match TRBD1. Germline V gene sequence: CDR1 SGDLS, CDR2 YYNGEE. The CDR3 has 17 residues. The V and J ends lost 0 bases and 8 bases, in that order; junction bases with no gene match: 12. The CDR3 protein is CASSVVAGTGLIDEQFF. CDR3 DNA: TGTGCCAGCAGCGTAGTAGCTGGGACAGGGTTAATTGATGAGCAGTTCTTC.

The chain recombines TRBV5-4 with TRBJ1-2; a weak D match, TRBD1 (6 bases). The CDR3 sequence is 14 residues long. V shed 4 bases and J shed 5 bases, with 15 bases lying between them. The germline gives CDR1 SGHNT, CDR2 YYREEE (reference sequence). CDR3 sequence reads: CASSPGAGQYGYTF. In DNA, the CDR3 is TGTGCCAGCAGCCCCGGGGCCGGACAGTATGGCTACACCTTC.

The CDR3 DNA sequence: TGTGCCAGCAGCTTACTGGGACAGGGGGTCTATGGCTACACCTTC. Its protein product is CASSLLGQGVYGYTF. The V gene is TRBV6-5, the J gene TRBJ1-2; 11 positions agree with TRBD1. Germline loops: CDR1 MNHEY, CDR2 SVGAGI. The CDR3 sequence is 15 residues long. The V gene end was trimmed by 6 bases and the J gene end by 4 bases; junction bases not matched to a gene: 7.

The CDR3 nucleotides are TGTGCCAGCAGTTTAGCGGGTACCTACGAGCAGTACTTC. Translation gives CASSLAGTYEQYF. The chain has TRBV27 and TRBJ2-7, with D possibly being TRBD2 (5 bases). Germline V gene lookup returns CDR1 MNHEY and CDR2 SMNVEV (reference sequence). Between the trimmed V and J ends, which lost 2 bases and 2 bases, there was a span of 7 bases. This CDR3 contains 13 residues.

J is TRBJ2-1 and V is TRBV19, with 12 bases fitting TRBD2. The V gene's germline CDR1 is LNHDA and CDR2 SQIVND (reference sequence). This CDR3 has 16 residues. V lost 5 bases to trimming and J lost 2 bases; unmatched junction nucleotides: 4. The CDR3 nucleotides read TGTGCCAGTAGTCTAGCGGGAGGGCTGCCCTACAATGAGCAGTTCTTC. Amino acid sequence: CASSLAGGLPYNEQFF. Combining the CDR3 with reference TRBV19 and TRBJ2-1 gives the whole variable domain DGGITQSPKYLFRKEGQNVTLSCEQNLNHDAMYWYRQDPGQGLRLIYYSQIVNDFQKGDIAEGYSVSREKKESFPLTVTSAQKNPTAFYLCASSLAGGLPYNEQFFGPGTRLTVL.

The rearrangement links TRBV27 to TRBJ2-2, with D maybe TRBD1 (5 bases). V lost 7 bases and J lost 4, with 7 bases in between. This CDR3 comprises 12 residues. Germline loops: CDR1 MNHEY, CDR2 SMNVEV (reference sequence). The CDR3 bases are TGTGCCAGCAAGCAGGGCACCGGGGAGCTGTTTTTT. Translating it yields CASKQGTGELFF.

The genes are TRBV27 and TRBJ1-2; D perhaps matches TRBD1 (6 bases). The V and J ends lost 8 bases and 7 bases respectively, with 11 bases between them. Germline loops: CDR1 MNHEY, CDR2 SMNVEV (reference sequence). The CDR3 consists of 11 residues. For the CDR3, the DNA is TGTGCCAGCGGCCGACAGGCTGGCTACACCTTC. Protein: CASGRQAGYTF.

V usage is TRBV6-4 and J usage is TRBJ2-1; 9 bases map to TRBD1. Germline CDR1 is MRHNA and CDR2 is SNTAGT. V trimming: 6 bases; J trimming: 2 bases; junction bases outside the gene matches: 5. The CDR3 sequence is 15 residues long. CDR3 region: CASSPGQGPYNEQFF. CDR3 in DNA: TGTGCCAGCAGCCCGGGACAGGGCCCCTACAATGAGCAGTTCTTC.

The rearrangement links TRBV15 to TRBJ2-2; a weak D match, TRBD2 (5 bases). The CDR3 is 15 residues long. Germline-derived CDR1 and CDR2 are LNHNV and YYDKDF (reference sequence). The V gene lost 1 base and the J gene lost 4 bases, with 10 bases spanning the gap. The CDR3 DNA follows: TGTGCCACCAGCAGAGCGCCGACTACCACCGGGGAGCTGTTTTTT. Translated, it gives CATSRAPTTTGELFF.

V is TRBV18 and J is TRBJ1-2; unclear D gene. This CDR3 spans 15 amino acids. The V and J ends lost 2 bases and 4 bases respectively, with 14 bases between them. Germline V CDR1 and CDR2: KGHSH, LQKENI. The CDR3 loop is CASSPIDGVGYGYTF. CDR3 bases: TGTGCCAGCTCACCAATTGACGGGGTGGGCTATGGCTACACCTTC.

The chain is built from TRBV10-3 and TRBJ1-6, with TRBD1 matching 9 bases. This CDR3 has 16 residues. CDR1 is ENHRY, CDR2 SYGVKD, per germline. V dropped 4 bases and J dropped 4; count of bases not matched to a gene: 5. CDR3 DNA: TGTGCCATCAGTGGGCGGGACAGGGAGTATAATTCACCCCTCCACTTT. This translates into CAISGRDREYNSPLHF.

The gene calls are TRBV9 and TRBJ1-1, with a tentative D call TRBD1 (6 bases). Germline V CDR1 and CDR2: SGDLS, YYNGEE. V was trimmed by 3 bases and J by 2 bases, leaving 14 bases between them. The CDR3 has 15 amino acids. CDR3 residues: CASSDQHRVNTEAFF. The CDR3 nucleotides read TGTGCCAGCAGCGACCAGCACAGGGTTAACACTGAAGCTTTCTTT. Together with reference TRBV9 and TRBJ1-1, the CDR3 gives the full variable domain: DSGVTQTPKHLITATGQRVTLRCSPRSGDLSVYWYQQSLDQGLQFLIQYYNGEERAKGNILERFSAQQFPDLHSELNLSSLELGDSALYFCASSDQHRVNTEAFFGQGTRLTVV.

The chain carries TRBV19 and TRBJ1-5; 7 nucleotides agree with TRBD1. The J segment lost 5 bases and the V segment lost 1 base, leaving 5 bases of the junction unmatched. This CDR3 is built from 15 residues. Germline assignment: CDR1 LNHDA and CDR2 SQIVND (reference sequence). The CDR3 sequence: CASSIVDRADQPQHF. The CDR3 nucleotides are TGTGCCAGTAGTATAGTTGACAGGGCAGATCAGCCCCAGCATTTT.

The chain uses TRBV6-5 and TRBJ2-2; TRBD1 aligns across 7 bases. The trim removed 5 bases at V and 6 bases at J, leaving 3 bases unmatched. This CDR3 comprises 13 residues. Germline V gives CDR1 MNHEY, CDR2 SVGAGI. The CDR3 DNA reads as TGTGCCAGCAGTGTTACAGGGGCCGGGGAGCTGTTTTTT. Its translation: CASSVTGAGELFF.

V is TRBV7-9 and J is TRBJ2-3, with 10 bases matching TRBD2. The CDR3 is 14 amino acids. Trimming removed 5 bases from V and 3 bases from J; junction bases left unmatched: 2. The germline V gene encodes CDR1 SEHNR and CDR2 FQNEAQ (reference sequence). CDR3 amino acids: CASSTLAGTDTQYF. The CDR3 DNA sequence: TGTGCCAGCAGCACACTAGCGGGAACAGATACGCAGTATTTT.

Details on this clone: Other DNA sequences within the sample encode an identical CDR3. This chain links TRBV30 with TRBJ2-5; D possibly corresponds to TRBD2 (7 bases). The V gene's germline CDR1 is GTSNPN and CDR2 SVGIG (reference sequence). Trimming cost V 0 bases and J 4 bases, with 12 bases left between them. The CDR3 is made up of 14 amino acids. The CDR3 loop is CAWSVGGGRETQYF. As DNA, the CDR3 is TGTGCCTGGAGTGTAGGGGGGGGGAGAGAGACCCAGTACTTC.

The chain couples TRBV7-2 to TRBJ1-1; tentatively, D is TRBD1 (6 bases). V was shortened by 1 base and J by 0 bases, with 9 bases between the two germline ends. Germline assignment: CDR1 SGHTA and CDR2 FQGNSA. The CDR3 length is 15 residues. CDR3 amino acids: CASSLVGAVNTEAFF. The CDR3 DNA follows: TGTGCCAGCAGCTTAGTGGGGGCGGTGAACACTGAAGCTTTCTTT.